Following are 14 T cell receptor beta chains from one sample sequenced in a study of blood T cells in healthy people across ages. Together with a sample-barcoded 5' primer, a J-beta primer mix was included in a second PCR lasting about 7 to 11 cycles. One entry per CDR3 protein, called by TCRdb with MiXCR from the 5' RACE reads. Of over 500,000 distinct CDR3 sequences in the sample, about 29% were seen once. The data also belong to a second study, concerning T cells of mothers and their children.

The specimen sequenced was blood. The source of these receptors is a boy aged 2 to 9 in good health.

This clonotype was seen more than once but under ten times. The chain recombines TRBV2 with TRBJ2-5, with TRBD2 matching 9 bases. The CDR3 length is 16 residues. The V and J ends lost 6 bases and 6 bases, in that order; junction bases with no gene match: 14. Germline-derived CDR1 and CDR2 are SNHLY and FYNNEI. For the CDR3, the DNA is TGTGCCAGCAGGGGGCGGGAGGGCCCAGGTTGGAAGACCCAGTACTTC. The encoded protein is CASRGREGPGWKTQYF.

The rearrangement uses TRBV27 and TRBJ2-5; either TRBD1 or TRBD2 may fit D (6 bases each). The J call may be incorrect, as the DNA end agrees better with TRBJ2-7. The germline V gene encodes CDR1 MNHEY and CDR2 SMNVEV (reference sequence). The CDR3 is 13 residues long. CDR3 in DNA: TGTGCCAGCAGTCGGGGGCCCGGGTACGAGCAGTACTTC. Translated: CASSRGPGYEQYF.

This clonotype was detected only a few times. The CDR3: CASSLLVSYEQYF. The CDR3 bases are TGTGCCAGCTCCCTACTAGTGAGCTACGAGCAGTACTTC. This rearrangement joins TRBV27 to TRBJ2-7; D might be TRBD2 (5 bases). Germline values: CDR1 MNHEY, CDR2 SMNVEV (reference sequence). Trimming took off 8 bases at V and 3 bases at J, with 14 bases between the two ends. The CDR3 is made up of 13 amino acids.

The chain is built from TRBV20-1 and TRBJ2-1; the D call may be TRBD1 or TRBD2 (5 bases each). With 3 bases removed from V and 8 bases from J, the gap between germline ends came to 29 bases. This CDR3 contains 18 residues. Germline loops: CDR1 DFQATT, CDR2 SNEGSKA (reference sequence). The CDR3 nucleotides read TGCAGTGCTAGTGCCATGCTCGAGGGTCTCCAAGGGGTACATGAGCAGTTCTTC. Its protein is CSASAMLEGLQGVHEQFF.

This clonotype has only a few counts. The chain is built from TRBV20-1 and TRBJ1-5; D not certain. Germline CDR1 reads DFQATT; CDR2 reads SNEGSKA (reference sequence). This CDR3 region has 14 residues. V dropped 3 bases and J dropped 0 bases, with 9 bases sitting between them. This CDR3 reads CSARDGNSNQPQHF. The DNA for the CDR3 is TGCAGTGCTAGGGATGGGAATAGCAATCAGCCCCAGCATTTT.

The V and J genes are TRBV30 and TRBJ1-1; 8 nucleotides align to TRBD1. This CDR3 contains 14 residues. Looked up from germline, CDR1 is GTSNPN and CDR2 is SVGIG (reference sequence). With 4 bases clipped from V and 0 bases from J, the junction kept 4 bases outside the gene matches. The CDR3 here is CAWNRGSMNTEAFF. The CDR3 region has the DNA TGTGCCTGGAACAGGGGGTCCATGAACACTGAAGCTTTCTTT.

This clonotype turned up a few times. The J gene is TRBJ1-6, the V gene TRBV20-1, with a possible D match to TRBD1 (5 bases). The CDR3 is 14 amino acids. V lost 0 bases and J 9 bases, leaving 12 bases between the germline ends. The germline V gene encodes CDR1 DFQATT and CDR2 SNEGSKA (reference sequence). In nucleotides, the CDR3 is TGCAGTGCTAGAGAGGGGACCGGGGGTTCACCCCTCCACTTT. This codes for CSAREGTGGSPLHF.

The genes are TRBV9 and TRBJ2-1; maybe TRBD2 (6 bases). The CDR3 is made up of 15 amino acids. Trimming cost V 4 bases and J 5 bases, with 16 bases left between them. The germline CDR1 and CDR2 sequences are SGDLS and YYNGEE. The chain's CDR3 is CASSPQGGENNEQFF. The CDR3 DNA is TGTGCCAGCAGCCCCCAAGGCGGGGAGAACAATGAGCAGTTCTTC.

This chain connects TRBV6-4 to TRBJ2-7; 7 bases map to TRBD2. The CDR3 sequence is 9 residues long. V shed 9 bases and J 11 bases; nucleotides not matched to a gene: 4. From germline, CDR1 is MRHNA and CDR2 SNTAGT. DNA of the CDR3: TGTGCCAGTCAAAGCGGGGAGTACTTC. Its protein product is CASQSGEYF.

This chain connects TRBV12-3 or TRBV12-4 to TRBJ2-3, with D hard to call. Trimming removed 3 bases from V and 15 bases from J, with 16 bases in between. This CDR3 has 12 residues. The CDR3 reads CASSLGTDAEYF. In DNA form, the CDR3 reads TGTGCCAGCAGTTTGGGCACAGATGCGGAATATTTT.

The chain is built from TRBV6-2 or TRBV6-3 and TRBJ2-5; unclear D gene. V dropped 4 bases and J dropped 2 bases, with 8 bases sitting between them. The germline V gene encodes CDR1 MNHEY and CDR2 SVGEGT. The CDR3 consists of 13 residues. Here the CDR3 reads CASSFPPQETQYF. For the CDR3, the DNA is TGTGCCAGCAGTTTCCCCCCTCAAGAGACCCAGTACTTC.

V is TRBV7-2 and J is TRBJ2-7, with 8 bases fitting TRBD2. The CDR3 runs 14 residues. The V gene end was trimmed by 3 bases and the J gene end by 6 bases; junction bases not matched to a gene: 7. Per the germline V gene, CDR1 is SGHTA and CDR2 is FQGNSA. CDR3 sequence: CASSFMAGGPEQYF. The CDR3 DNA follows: TGTGCCAGCAGCTTTATGGCGGGAGGACCCGAGCAGTACTTC.

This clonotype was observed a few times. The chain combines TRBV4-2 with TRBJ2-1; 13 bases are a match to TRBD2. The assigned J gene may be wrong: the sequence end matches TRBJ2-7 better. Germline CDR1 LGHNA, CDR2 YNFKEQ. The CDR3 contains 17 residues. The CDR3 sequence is CASSLGTSGVNSYEQYF. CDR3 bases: TGTGCCAGCAGTCTGGGGACTAGCGGGGTGAACTCCTACGAGCAGTACTTC.

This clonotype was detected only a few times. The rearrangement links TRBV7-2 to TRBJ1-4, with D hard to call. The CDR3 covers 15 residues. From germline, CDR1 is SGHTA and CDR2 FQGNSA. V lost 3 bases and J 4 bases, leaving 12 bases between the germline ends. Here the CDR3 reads CASSFAGPYNEKLFF. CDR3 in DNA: TGTGCCAGCAGCTTTGCGGGTCCTTATAATGAAAAACTGTTTTTT.